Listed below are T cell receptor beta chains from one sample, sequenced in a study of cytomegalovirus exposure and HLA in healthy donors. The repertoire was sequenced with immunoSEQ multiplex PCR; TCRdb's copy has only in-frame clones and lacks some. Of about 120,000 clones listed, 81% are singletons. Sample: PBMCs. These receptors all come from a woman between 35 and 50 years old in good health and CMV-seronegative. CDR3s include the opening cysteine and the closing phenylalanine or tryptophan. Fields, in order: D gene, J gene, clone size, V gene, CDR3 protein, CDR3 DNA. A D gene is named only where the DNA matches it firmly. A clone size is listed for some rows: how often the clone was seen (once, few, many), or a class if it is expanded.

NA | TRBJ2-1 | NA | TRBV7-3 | CASSLQGYNEQFF | TGTGCCAGCAGCTTACAGGGCTACAATGAGCAGTTCTTC
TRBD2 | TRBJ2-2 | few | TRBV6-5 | CASRGPGGIGELFF | TGTGCCAGCAGGGGCCCCGGGGGGATCGGGGAGCTGTTTTTT
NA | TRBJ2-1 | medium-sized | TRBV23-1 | CASSPGHTYNEQFF | TGCGCCAGCAGTCCGGGACATACCTACAATGAGCAGTTCTTC
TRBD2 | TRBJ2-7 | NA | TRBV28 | CASSPSPFVAGGSPFSYEQYF | TGTGCCAGCAGTCCCTCTCCCTTCGTTGCGGGAGGAAGTCCCTTCTCCTACGAGCAGTACTTC
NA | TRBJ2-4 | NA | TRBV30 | CAWNRDSPLSQNIQYF | TGTGCCTGGAACCGGGACTCCCCCCTGTCCCAAAACATTCAGTACTTC
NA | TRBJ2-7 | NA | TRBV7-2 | CASSLVGVRVAEQYF | TGTGCCAGCAGCTTAGTTGGTGTTCGGGTTGCCGAGCAGTACTTC
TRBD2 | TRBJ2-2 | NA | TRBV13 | CASSLVRPSGKNTGELFF | TGTGCCAGCAGCTTAGTTCGGCCTAGCGGGAAGAACACCGGGGAGCTGTTTTTT
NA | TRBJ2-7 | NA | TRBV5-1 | CASSLDSGGYEQYF | TGCGCCAGCAGCTTGGATAGCGGTGGCTACGAGCAGTACTTC
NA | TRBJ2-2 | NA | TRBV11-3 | CASGSGAGGELFF | TGTGCCAGCGGTTCAGGGGCGGGCGGGGAGCTGTTTTTT
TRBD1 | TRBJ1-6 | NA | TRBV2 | CASSRTGKISPLHF | TGTGCCAGCAGCCGGACAGGGAAAATTTCACCCCTCCACTTT